One sample yielded the 9 T cell receptor beta chains listed below, sequenced in a study of T-cell reconstitution after alpha-beta-depleted transplantation in children. Preparing the TCRbeta library involved the use of unique molecular identifiers. TCRdb recomputed calls from the PCR reads with MiXCR, one row per CDR3 protein. The sample lists approximately 98,000 distinct CDR3 sequences, approximately 6.6% occurring once. Sequenced material: PBMCs, mostly from graft donor cells, taken 360 days after TCRalphabeta/CD19-depleted stem cell transplant. All receptors come from a male patient aged 2 to 10 who had a stem cell transplant for acute lymphoblastic leukemia, so the T cells may come from the graft donor.

This clonotype occurred many times. This chain uses TRBV12-3 or TRBV12-4 with TRBJ2-1; 10 nucleotides match TRBD2. The junction had 5 bases not matched to a gene; V was cut back by 6 bases and J by 6 bases. CDR3 length: 14 residues. CDR3 protein: CASSFGLAANEQFF. Written as DNA, the CDR3 is TGTGCCAGCAGCTTTGGACTAGCGGCCAATGAGCAGTTCTTC.

V usage is TRBV3-1 and J usage is TRBJ1-1; no reliable D call. The CDR3 loop spans 17 amino acids. In germline, CDR1 is LGHDT, CDR2 YNNKEL (reference sequence). V shed 2 bases and J shed 6 bases, with 22 bases lying between them. The CDR3, as DNA: TGTGCCAGCAGCCAAAACAAGAGGGAAAGGCCCGACTCTGAAGCTTTCTTT. The encoded protein is CASSQNKRERPDSEAFF.

This clonotype has at least ten counts. This sequence joins TRBV6-2 or TRBV6-3 and TRBJ2-2; D perhaps matches TRBD1 (5 bases). Germline assignment: CDR1 MNHEY and CDR2 SVGEGT. Trimming left V 8 bases short and J 6 bases short, with 16 bases between. This CDR3 is built from 14 residues. The CDR3: CASAQQGLSGELFF. For the CDR3, the DNA is TGTGCCAGCGCGCAGCAGGGCCTATCCGGGGAGCTGTTTTTT.

This clonotype was detected ten times or more. CDR3 in DNA: TGTGCCAGCAGCTTGTGGACAGGGTTAGGCACAGATACGCAGTATTTT. Protein sequence: CASSLWTGLGTDTQYF. This chain joins TRBV5-4 and TRBJ2-3, with TRBD1 matching over 8 bases. Germline CDR1 reads SGHNT; CDR2 reads YYREEE (reference sequence). J was trimmed by 1 base and V by 1 base; bases with no gene match: 5. This CDR3 spans 16 amino acids.

Details on this clonotype: This may come from a read error, since a much larger clone is one base off. This chain links TRBV27 with TRBJ2-1; 7 nucleotides line up with TRBD2. Germline trimming cut 5 bases from V and 4 bases from J; bases unmatched to any gene: 8. The CDR3 contains 15 residues. Germline-derived CDR1 and CDR2 are MNHEY and SMNVEV (reference sequence). The CDR3 coding sequence is TGTGCCAGCAGTATCGGGACTAACGGTTACAATGAGCAGTTCTTC. Encoded protein: CASSIGTNGYNEQFF.

This clonotype showed up just a few times. The V call is TRBV28, the J call TRBJ2-1; perhaps TRBD2 as D (6 bases). The CDR3 covers 16 residues. CDR1 and CDR2 (germline): MDHEN, SYDVKM. V was cut by 6 bases and J by 4 bases, with 19 bases left in between. The CDR3 DNA sequence: TGTGCCAGCAGCTACCCGACTAGGAGGATATACAATGAGCAGTTCTTC. It specifies CASSYPTRRIYNEQFF. Looking up the rest from reference TRBV28 and TRBJ2-1 gives the full variable domain: DVKVTQSSRYLVKRTGEKVFLECVQDMDHENMFWYRQDPGLGLRLIYFSYDVKMKEKGDIPEGYSVSREKKERFSLILESASTNQTSMYLCASSYPTRRIYNEQFFGPGTRLTVL.

This clonotype came up a few times. The genes are TRBV11-2 and TRBJ2-1, with TRBD2 matching over 13 bases. The germline V gene encodes CDR1 SGHAT and CDR2 FQNNGV. CDR3 length: 18 residues. V shed 1 base, J shed 1 base, and the junction held 4 bases outside the gene matches. The CDR3 DNA reads TGTGCCAGCAGCTTAGTTCTGACTAGCGGGAGGTCCTACAATGAGCAGTTCTTC. Amino acids: CASSLVLTSGRSYNEQFF.

To note about this clonotype: Sequence at one end of the junction differs from germline and may be a read error. This rearrangement joins TRBV12-3 or TRBV12-4 to TRBJ2-6, with 9 bases fitting TRBD1. The CDR3 sequence is 18 residues long. The CDR3, as DNA: TGTGCCATCAGTCCATCGACAGGGGGGAGTTCTGGGGCCAACGTCCTGACTTTC. Its protein is CAISPSTGGSSGANVLTF.

This clonotype was recorded at least ten times. The chain couples TRBV27 to TRBJ2-7, with a weak D call TRBD1 (5 bases). CDR3 length equals 14 residues. The V end lost 2 bases, the J end lost 4 bases, and 12 bases lay between the germline ends. The germline CDR1 and CDR2 sequences are MNHEY and SMNVEV (reference sequence). The CDR3 loop reads CASSLGQGRYEQYF. The CDR3 coding sequence is TGTGCCAGCAGTTTAGGGCAGGGAAGGTACGAGCAGTACTTC.